This T cell receptor (beta chain) was profiled in a study of cytomegalovirus exposure and HLA in healthy donors. With respect to this clone: Its matching antigen is unknown.

The CDR3 length is 15 residues. Per germline, CDR1 SGHTA and CDR2 FQGNSA. The V end lost 0 bases, the J end lost 3 bases, and 9 bases lay between the germline ends. Study results and limitations: An analysis done earlier found most TCR beta V segments productive about 87% or about 30% of the time. TCR association rates varied by HLA locus in a later analysis, with DRB1 highest and HLA-C lowest. Rare TCR sequences predominated, though certain public TCRs were found in many donors. One cluster of highly shared sequence variants probably arose as a sequencing artifact.

The PCR made use of 60 Vbeta and 13 Jbeta primers. Only in-frame clones appear in the TCRdb table, and some are missing; sequencing was by immunoSEQ multiplex PCR. The sample consists of fewer than 200,000 clones, roughly four fifths of them appearing once. The sequencing input was PBMCs. The receptor's source is a woman younger than 30 in good health and CMV-seronegative. The rearrangement links TRBV7-2 to TRBJ1-5, with D uncertain. This CDR3 is CASSLAGWANQPQHF. The CDR3 bases are TGTGCCAGCAGCTTAGCTGGATGGGCCAATCAGCCCCAGCATTTT.